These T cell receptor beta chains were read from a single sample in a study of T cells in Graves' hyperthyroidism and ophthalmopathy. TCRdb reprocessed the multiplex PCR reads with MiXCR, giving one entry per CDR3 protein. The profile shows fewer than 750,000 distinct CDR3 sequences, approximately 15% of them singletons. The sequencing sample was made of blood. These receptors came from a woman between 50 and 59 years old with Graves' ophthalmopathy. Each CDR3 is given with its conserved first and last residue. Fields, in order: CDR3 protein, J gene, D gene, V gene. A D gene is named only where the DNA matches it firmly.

CASSTTRVPGNTIYF,TRBJ1-3,NA,TRBV19
CASSLVGSLNQGIQYF,TRBJ2-4,NA,TRBV7-2
CASSLERASSYNEQFF,TRBJ2-1,NA,TRBV5-1
CASSPRSRTSYEQYF,TRBJ2-7,NA,TRBV18
CASSLAGRVGTEAFF,TRBJ1-1,NA,TRBV5-1
CATSDYEGLRGNQPQHF,TRBJ1-5,NA,TRBV15
CASSATDGILGTQYF,TRBJ2-5,NA,TRBV6-1
CASGLVTGGSYGYTF,TRBJ1-2,TRBD1,TRBV12-5
CASSELGQTYEQYF,TRBJ2-7,TRBD1,TRBV2
CASSFRDRGLYEQYF,TRBJ2-7,TRBD1,TRBV5-1
CSATLTWTSGKSNEQFF,TRBJ2-1,TRBD2,TRBV20-1
CASSIDISPYSSGRGTDTQYF,TRBJ2-3,TRBD2,TRBV19
CSVDLGGGQPQHF,TRBJ1-5,NA,TRBV29-1
CASSLEDLQETQYF,TRBJ2-5,NA,TRBV28
CASSFSPDSYEQYF,TRBJ2-7,NA,TRBV12-3/TRBV12-4
CASRRFAGVLGNTIYF,TRBJ1-3,NA,TRBV5-6
CASSLNPLAAGNEQFF,TRBJ2-1,TRBD2,TRBV7-3
CASSRNRVFFGELFF,TRBJ2-2,NA,TRBV14
CASSLGGKNQPQHF,TRBJ1-5,NA,TRBV7-6
CASSPALGGEQYF,TRBJ2-7,NA,TRBV12-3/TRBV12-4
CASSAGFLNTEAFF,TRBJ1-1,NA,TRBV7-9
CASSERSGPAYEQYF,TRBJ2-7,NA,TRBV9
CASSYPAEGEQYF,TRBJ2-7,NA,TRBV7-9
CASSLGILEQYF,TRBJ2-7,NA,TRBV7-9
CASSMTNSYEQYF,TRBJ2-7,NA,TRBV12-3/TRBV12-4
CAIRRASGRDTGELFF,TRBJ2-2,TRBD2,TRBV10-3
CASSAEYLGPRYNEQFF,TRBJ2-1,NA,TRBV7-6
CASSVASHSYEQYF,TRBJ2-7,NA,TRBV2
CSAYEIETQYF,TRBJ2-5,NA,TRBV20-1
CSAHQRVMNTEAFF,TRBJ1-1,NA,TRBV20-1
CASSRGQGHQETQYF,TRBJ2-5,TRBD1,TRBV7-9
CASRAPTGELFF,TRBJ2-2,NA,TRBV6-2/TRBV6-3
CASSFQTTTDTQYF,TRBJ2-3,NA,TRBV27
CSVHTETGELFF,TRBJ2-2,NA,TRBV29-1
CASSLFPSEAFF,TRBJ1-1,NA,TRBV28
CASSLARLQVTYNEQFF,TRBJ2-1,NA,TRBV28
CASRVFGAQRNTEAFF,TRBJ1-1,NA,TRBV28
CASSWVTSGSAAEQFF,TRBJ2-1,TRBD2,TRBV28
CATSDPYGYTF,TRBJ1-2,NA,TRBV24-1
CAIQGRLAGGLENEQFF,TRBJ2-1,TRBD2,TRBV10-3
CASSMTGVNSPLHF,TRBJ1-6,TRBD1,TRBV12-3/TRBV12-4
CASRSSQGFYNEQFF,TRBJ2-1,NA,TRBV7-2
CASSPYPSAGSTDTQYF,TRBJ2-3,NA,TRBV18
CASGAGVGTGELFF,TRBJ2-2,TRBD2,TRBV28
CASSLTSANEQFF,TRBJ2-1,NA,TRBV28
CASGRNQETQYF,TRBJ2-5,NA,TRBV28
CASSLRAGLAGVLTGELFF,TRBJ2-2,TRBD2,TRBV7-9
CAWSVRSRGEKLFF,TRBJ1-4,NA,TRBV30